Below, 5 T cell receptor beta chains from the same sample are listed, as sequenced in a study of shared clonotypes between healthy human individuals. Positively selected for CCR7, the CD45RO-negative cells used as naive CD8 cells excluded terminally differentiated effector memory CD45RA+ cells. Measured with immunoSEQ multiplex PCR; TCRdb has only the in-frame clones, and not every one. Of about 2.2 million clones in the sample, just over 90% were seen once. Sequencing was done on a sample of naive CD8+ T cells from PBMCs. The receptor source for this set is a man between 18 and 29 years old in good health. Some clones in this sample may be carry-over from other donors' samples.

CDR3 in amino acids: CASSPTTVGYGYTF. CDR3 coding DNA: TGTGCCAGCAGCCCAACGACAGTCGGCTATGGCTACACCTTC. The chain couples TRBV14 to TRBJ1-2; tentatively, D is TRBD1 (5 bases). Deletions cut 4 bases from V and 4 bases from J, with 13 bases between. This CDR3 contains 14 residues. Per the germline V gene, CDR1 is SGHDN and CDR2 is FVKESK.

The chain recombines TRBV7-9 with TRBJ2-7; either TRBD1 or TRBD2 may fit D (5 bases each). CDR1 is SEHNR and CDR2 is FQNEAQ in the germline V gene (reference sequence). The CDR3 runs to 15 residues. Trimming removed 8 bases from V and 2 bases from J, with 19 bases in between. The CDR3 region has the DNA TGTGCCAGCGAGGGGTTGGGTGGCGGAGCCTACGAGCAGTACTTC. It yields the protein CASEGLGGGAYEQYF.

The V and J genes are TRBV10-2 and TRBJ1-2; D not resolved. The CDR3 length is 14 residues. V lost 3 bases to trimming and J lost 8 bases, with 16 bases between them. From germline, CDR1 is WSHSY and CDR2 SAAADI. CDR3 nucleotides: TGCGCCAGCAGTGATAGTATTGGACTGCACGGCTACACCTTC. Amino acids: CASSDSIGLHGYTF.

In this sample, this clone turned up a few times. The rearrangement joins TRBV28 to TRBJ1-5; 7 positions match TRBD1. The CDR3 length is 13 residues. V shed 6 bases and J 7 bases; nucleotides not matched to a gene: 6. Germline loops: CDR1 MDHEN, CDR2 SYDVKM. The CDR3 DNA reads TGTGCCAGCAGGCATGACAGGGACCAGCCCCAGCATTTT. Its translation: CASRHDRDQPQHF.

CDR3 in DNA: TGTGCCAGCAGGGCGGACAGGTCCCCTCTGGGCGAGCAGTACTTC. Its translation is CASRADRSPLGEQYF. The genes are TRBV2 and TRBJ2-7, with TRBD1 identical over 7 bases. Per the germline V gene, CDR1 is SNHLY and CDR2 is FYNNEI. Trimming cost V 6 bases and J 6 bases; bases outside gene matches: 14. The CDR3 loop spans 15 amino acids.